Sequencing of this T cell receptor beta chain was carried out in a study of T cell responses to AZD1222 COVID-19 vaccine. Looking at the study overall: Second-dose intervals near 4 or 12 weeks were combined. Points from the study as a whole: Two AZD1222 administrations were followed by greater Spike-specific TCR breadth and depth.

Sequencing was performed with immunoSEQ multiplex PCR; in TCRdb, only in-frame clones are kept and a portion is missing. The table shows roughly 160,000 clones, with 90% occurring only once. With respect to this clone: What it recognizes is unknown.

The sequence came from an adult in good health. The sequenced sample was peripheral blood, obtained on day 0 of AZD1222 vaccination.

CDR3 coding DNA: TGTGCCAGTAGTCCAAGGAAAGATAATTCACCCCTCCACTTT. Amino acid sequence: CASSPRKDNSPLHF. The chain joins TRBV19 to TRBJ1-6; no definite D call. CDR3 size: 14 residues. Germline CDR1 reads LNHDA; CDR2 reads SQIVND (reference sequence). V was shortened by 5 bases and J by 5 bases, with 10 bases between the two germline ends.